What follows are 17 T cell receptor beta chains derived from one specimen sequenced in a study of cytomegalovirus exposure and HLA in healthy donors. PCR primers comprised 60 Vbeta and 13 Jbeta primers. This table comes from immunoSEQ multiplex PCR, and its TCRdb copy is limited to in-frame clones, with some not included. The profile covers approximately 54,000 clones, with less than 85% appearing a single time and 2.5% to 3.5% taken by the ten largest. The sequencing input was PBMCs. Receptors originate from a woman aged 18-30 years in good health and CMV-seronegative.

The gene calls are TRBV5-1 and TRBJ1-1; TRBD1 matches at 8 bases. The V and J ends lost 0 bases and 5 bases, in that order; junction bases with no gene match: 3. The CDR3 spans 14 residues. The germline gives CDR1 SGHRS, CDR2 YFSETQ. As DNA, the CDR3 is TGCGCCAGCAGCTTGGAGCAGGGGGCGACTGAAGCTTTCTTT. It encodes CASSLEQGATEAFF.

This clone is a singleton in its sample. This chain uses TRBV10-2 with TRBJ2-1; TRBD2 aligns across 16 bases. Germline CDR1 WSHSY, CDR2 SAAADI. Trimming cost V 6 bases and J 2 bases; bases outside gene matches: 7. CDR3 size: 18 residues. CDR3 amino acids: CASSSGLAGGPPYNEQFF. The CDR3, as DNA: TGCGCCAGCAGCTCGGGACTAGCGGGAGGGCCCCCCTACAATGAGCAGTTCTTC.

The V gene is TRBV7-2, the J gene TRBJ2-5; 9 bases line up with TRBD2. The J call may not be correct, given that the DNA end is closer to TRBJ2-7. CDR3 length: 14 residues. Germline V CDR1 and CDR2: SGHTA, FQGNSA. For the CDR3, the DNA is TGTGCCAGCAGCTTTGATAGCGGGAGTAGCGAGCAGTACTTC. Protein: CASSFDSGSSEQYF.

This sequence joins TRBV6-1 and TRBJ1-1; 7 bases are shared with TRBD1. The V gene's germline CDR1 is MNHNS and CDR2 SASEGT. The CDR3 consists of 14 residues. Trimming at V came to 5 bases and at J to 1 base, leaving 4 bases not matched to a gene. The CDR3 is CASSLRTGNTEAFF. The DNA for the CDR3 is TGTGCCAGCAGTCTCCGGACAGGGAACACTGAAGCTTTCTTT.

The J gene is TRBJ2-7, the V gene TRBV5-1; tentatively, D is TRBD2 (7 bases). CDR3 length: 15 amino acids. Between the trimmed V and J ends, which lost 6 bases and 5 bases, there was a span of 21 bases. Germline V gene data show CDR1 as SGHRS and CDR2 as YFSETQ. The CDR3 loop is CASKPVGGELHEQYF. CDR3 coding DNA: TGCGCCAGCAAGCCGGTAGGGGGGGAACTGCACGAGCAGTACTTC.

This clone appeared a single time. This CDR3 is CASSIDEGAGDTQYF. The DNA for the CDR3 is TGTGCCAGTAGTATCGATGAGGGCGCGGGGGATACGCAGTATTTT. The V gene is TRBV19, the J gene TRBJ2-3; tentatively, D is TRBD2 (6 bases). CDR1 is LNHDA, CDR2 SQIVND, per germline (reference sequence). With 3 bases removed from V and 6 bases from J, the gap between germline ends came to 16 bases. The CDR3 spans 15 residues. Full variable domain (missing parts from reference TRBV19 and TRBJ2-3): DGGITQSPKYLFRKEGQNVTLSCEQNLNHDAMYWYRQDPGQGLRLIYYSQIVNDFQKGDIAEGYSVSREKKESFPLTVTSAQKNPTAFYLCASSIDEGAGDTQYFGPGTRLTVL.

The chain uses TRBV9 and TRBJ1-2; no firm D call. Germline V gene sequence: CDR1 SGDLS, CDR2 YYNGEE. V was trimmed by 1 base and J by 2 bases, leaving 6 bases between them. The CDR3 is made up of 13 amino acids. The CDR3 sequence: CASSVPGNYGYTF. The CDR3 DNA reads as TGTGCCAGCAGCGTACCGGGGAACTATGGCTACACCTTC. Full variable domain (missing parts from reference TRBV9 and TRBJ1-2): DSGVTQTPKHLITATGQRVTLRCSPRSGDLSVYWYQQSLDQGLQFLIQYYNGEERAKGNILERFSAQQFPDLHSELNLSSLELGDSALYFCASSVPGNYGYTFGSGTRLTVV.

The chain links TRBV25-1 to TRBJ2-7, with D possibly being TRBD2 (7 bases). Germline CDR1 and CDR2: MGHDK and SYGVNS. Trimming cost V 1 base and J 7 bases, with 23 bases left between them. The CDR3 totals 17 residues. The DNA for the CDR3 is TGTGCCAGCAGTGAATGGGGGCGGGAGACCCCCGGGGAGGAGCAGTACTTC. This gives the protein CASSEWGRETPGEEQYF.

The chain employs TRBV6-1 and TRBJ2-7; no clear D gene. The CDR3 totals 15 residues. Germline V gene data show CDR1 as MNHNS and CDR2 as SASEGT. V lost 3 bases to trimming and J lost 2 bases, with 14 bases between them. The DNA for the CDR3 is TGTGCCAGCAGTGACGACACCGGTGGCCCCTACGAGCAGTACTTC. Protein product: CASSDDTGGPYEQYF.

The V gene is TRBV9, the J gene TRBJ2-7, with 7 nucleotides matching TRBD2. Germline CDR1 and CDR2: SGDLS and YYNGEE. Germline trimming cut 0 bases from V and 6 bases from J; bases unmatched to any gene: 6. The CDR3 has 14 amino acids. The CDR3 reads CASSVAGGISEQYF. The DNA for the CDR3 is TGTGCCAGCAGCGTAGCGGGGGGAATCAGCGAGCAGTACTTC.

This chain connects TRBV7-3 to TRBJ2-1; 13 bases align to TRBD2. This CDR3 comprises 16 residues. The germline V gene has CDR1 SGHTA and CDR2 FQGTGA. Losses at the gene ends were 5 bases for V and 8 bases for J; bases not matched to a gene: 9. The CDR3 reads CASSPRTSGSIDEQFF. The CDR3 nucleotides read TGTGCCAGCAGCCCACGGACTAGCGGGAGTATTGATGAGCAGTTCTTC.

As regards this clone: One end of the junction is discordant with germline, which a read error may explain. The chain combines TRBV2 with TRBJ2-3, with TRBD2 matching over 11 bases. The CDR3 totals 13 residues. Germline values: CDR1 SNHLY, CDR2 FYNNEI. The DNA of the CDR3 is TGTGCCAGAAGTGTAGCGGGAGGGGATACGCAGTATTTT. This sequence encodes CARSVAGGDTQYF.

The rearrangement joins TRBV27 to TRBJ2-6; D unresolved. In germline, CDR1 is MNHEY, CDR2 SMNVEV (reference sequence). The V and J ends lost 2 bases and 4 bases respectively, with 12 bases between them. The CDR3 totals 16 residues. The CDR3 region is CASSLQPPTGANVLTF. DNA of the CDR3: TGTGCCAGCAGTTTACAACCTCCCACAGGGGCCAACGTCCTGACTTTC.

This clone has only a few counts. The chain links TRBV10-1 to TRBJ2-2, with a tentative D call TRBD1 (6 bases). The CDR3 has 14 residues. V was trimmed by 10 bases and J by 5 bases, leaving 17 bases between them. Germline V gene sequence: CDR1 WNHNN, CDR2 SYGVQD (reference sequence). The CDR3 spells CATNREIETGELFF. CDR3 coding DNA: TGCGCCACCAACAGGGAGATAGAAACCGGGGAGCTGTTTTTT.

The V and J genes are TRBV5-1 and TRBJ1-1; no firm D call. The V gene lost 1 base and the J gene lost 8 bases, with 21 bases spanning the gap. In germline, CDR1 is SGHRS, CDR2 YFSETQ. The CDR3 covers 16 residues. The CDR3 DNA is TGCGCCAGCAGCTTGACCCTCAAGGAATCGGAGGCGGAAGCTTTCTTT. Translating it yields CASSLTLKESEAEAFF.

CDR3 amino acids: CASSLDLAGGPTDTQYF. In DNA form, the CDR3 reads TGTGCCAGCAGCTTAGACCTAGCGGGAGGACCCACAGATACGCAGTATTTT. The V and J genes are TRBV7-9 and TRBJ2-3, with TRBD2 matching over 11 bases. CDR3 size: 17 residues. Germline V gene sequence: CDR1 SEHNR, CDR2 FQNEAQ (reference sequence). V was clipped by 1 base and J by 2 bases; unmatched bases: 5.

This clone was counted once. This rearrangement joins TRBV19 to TRBJ1-5, with TRBD1 matching 7 bases. The CDR3 runs 16 residues. J gave up 4 bases and V 4 bases, and 10 bases lay outside the gene matches. Looked up from germline, CDR1 is LNHDA and CDR2 is SQIVND (reference sequence). The CDR3 loop is CASSTTGRRGNQPQHF. CDR3 bases: TGTGCCAGTAGTACGACAGGGAGGAGGGGAAATCAGCCCCAGCATTTT.